This T cell receptor beta chain was observed in a study of Graves' ophthalmopathy and Graves' hyperthyroidism. RNA transcripts served as template for amplifying TCR beta CDR3 sequences. Investigators did first-round RT-PCR with HTBI primers, then second-round multiplex PCR. TCRdb fed the multiplex PCR reads into MiXCR, producing one record per CDR3 protein. Of around 170,000 distinct CDR3 sequences listed, roughly two fifths were seen once; the top ten hold around 5.5%. This CDR3 comprises 13 residues. The V end lost 5 bases, the J end lost 11 bases, and 19 bases lay between the germline ends. Germline CDR1 and CDR2: SNHLY and FYNNEI.

The source of this sequence is a woman in her 40s with Graves' ophthalmopathy. The genes are TRBV2 and TRBJ2-7, with a weak D call TRBD1 (5 bases). What was sequenced was peripheral blood. The CDR3 sequence is CASSPLVVSREYF. In DNA, the CDR3 is TGTGCCAGCAGTCCCCTAGTGGTGAGCAGGGAGTACTTC. Looking up the rest from reference TRBV2 and TRBJ2-7 gives the full variable domain: EPEVTQTPSHQVTQMGQEVILRCVPISNHLYFYWYRQILGQKVEFLVSFYNNEISEKSEIFDDQFSVERPDGSNFTLKIRSTKLEDSAMYFCASSPLVVSREYFGPGTRLTVT.